The 13 T cell receptor beta chains reported below all come from one sample, sequenced in a study of blood T cell repertoires in COVID-19. This table comes from immunoSEQ multiplex PCR, and its TCRdb copy is limited to in-frame clones, with some not included. The data hold 200,000 to 300,000 clones, with about 85% observed a single time. Sequencing was carried out using peripheral blood. The receptors come from an older woman with active or convalescent COVID-19.

The chain carries TRBV27 and TRBJ2-3, with D maybe TRBD1 (5 bases). CDR1 and CDR2 (germline): MNHEY, SMNVEV (reference sequence). The germline V and J ends were trimmed by 2 bases and 8 bases, with 11 bases remaining between them. The CDR3 is 13 residues long. For the CDR3, the DNA is TGTGCCAGCAGTTTAAGCCAGGGCGGTACGCAGTATTTT. Translated: CASSLSQGGTQYF.

V gene TRBV5-1 combines with J gene TRBJ1-1; 8 positions agree with TRBD1. V lost 1 base, J lost 3 bases, and 5 bases stayed unmatched. CDR3 size: 15 residues. The V gene's germline CDR1 is SGHRS and CDR2 YFSETQ. CDR3 residues: CASSLRQGRDTEAFF. The CDR3 nucleotides are TGCGCCAGCAGCTTGAGACAGGGGAGGGACACTGAAGCTTTCTTT.

The chain recombines TRBV28 with TRBJ1-1, with D uncertain. Germline V lookup: CDR1 MDHEN, CDR2 SYDVKM. V gave up 1 base and J gave up 1 base, with 13 bases separating them. CDR3 length: 16 amino acids. CDR3 DNA sequence: TGTGCCAGCAGTTTATTTGGCGGGGTTGAGAACACTGAAGCTTTCTTT. Encoded protein: CASSLFGGVENTEAFF.

This rearrangement joins TRBV3-1 (or the pseudogene TRBV3-2) to TRBJ1-2; tentative D call: TRBD1 (5 bases). Germline V lookup: CDR1 LGHDT, CDR2 YNNKEL (reference sequence). V was pared by 0 bases and J by 4 bases, with 12 bases between. The CDR3 has 15 amino acids. CDR3 nucleotides: TGTGCCAGCAGCCAAGAGAATCTGCAGGGCTATGGCTACACCTTC. Its translation: CASSQENLQGYGYTF.

As to this clone: The sample contains more than one DNA sequence encoding this CDR3. This rearrangement joins TRBV7-9 to TRBJ1-1; D gene uncertain. CDR1 is SEHNR and CDR2 is FQNEAQ in the germline V gene (reference sequence). This CDR3 region has 12 residues. Trimming stripped 6 bases from V and 1 base from J, with 6 bases between. Here the CDR3 reads CASRLKNTEAFF. CDR3 sequence (DNA): TGTGCCAGCAGACTCAAGAACACTGAAGCTTTCTTT.

V gene TRBV27 combines with J gene TRBJ1-1, with D perhaps TRBD1 (5 bases). The CDR3 consists of 14 residues. The V and J ends lost 6 bases and 4 bases respectively, with 15 bases between them. The germline V gene encodes CDR1 MNHEY and CDR2 SMNVEV (reference sequence). CDR3 sequence: CASSAWGRATEAFF. The DNA for the CDR3 is TGTGCCAGCAGCGCCTGGGGGAGGGCCACTGAAGCTTTCTTT.

The chain is built from TRBV7-6 and TRBJ2-1; 10 bases align to TRBD1. The CDR3 runs to 16 residues. Germline values: CDR1 SGHVS, CDR2 FNYEAQ. Trimming removed 5 bases from V and 4 bases from J; junction bases left unmatched: 8. The CDR3, as DNA: TGTGCCAGCAGCGGCGGAGACAGGGGGCCTTACAATGAGCAGTTCTTC. Encoded protein: CASSGGDRGPYNEQFF.

The rearrangement links TRBV20-1 to TRBJ2-5; D is ambiguous. Trimming pared 5 bases from V and 0 bases from J, leaving 4 bases between. In germline, CDR1 is DFQATT, CDR2 SNEGSKA (reference sequence). The CDR3 has 11 residues. The CDR3 region has the DNA TGCAGTGCTCGCGACCAAGAGACCCAGTACTTC. This gives the protein CSARDQETQYF.

The gene calls are TRBV18 and TRBJ2-4; maybe TRBD1 (6 bases). The V end was cut by 4 bases, the J end by 3 bases, with 19 bases between. The CDR3 contains 17 residues. Per the germline V gene, CDR1 is KGHSH and CDR2 is LQKENI. The CDR3 spells CASSRAGTSLVKNIQYF. The CDR3 bases are TGTGCCAGCTCACGAGCCGGGACAAGTTTAGTCAAAAACATTCAGTACTTC.

This clone was seen ten or more times. The V and J genes are TRBV2 and TRBJ2-3, with D possibly matching TRBD1 (7 bases). V gave up 6 bases and J gave up 5 bases, with 12 bases separating them. The CDR3 runs to 13 residues. Germline CDR1 SNHLY, CDR2 FYNNEI. The CDR3 coding sequence is TGTGCCAGCAGACAGGGGCGGGAAGATACGCAGTATTTT. As protein: CASRQGREDTQYF.

This chain uses TRBV5-4 with TRBJ1-1, with D possibly matching TRBD1 (6 bases). The CDR3 is made up of 14 amino acids. The V gene lost 0 bases and the J gene lost 7 bases, with 13 bases spanning the gap. Germline CDR1 SGHNT, CDR2 YYREEE (reference sequence). The CDR3 nucleotides are TGTGCCAGCAGCTTGGCCGGGACAAGGGGTGAAGCTTTCTTT. Its translation: CASSLAGTRGEAFF.

Worth noting for this clone: Different DNA sequences within this sample yield the same CDR3. The V call is TRBV4-1, the J call TRBJ2-5, with a tentative D call TRBD1 (5 bases). Germline CDR1 reads MGHRA; CDR2 reads YSYEKL. There are 14 residues in the CDR3. Trimming took off 1 base at V and 3 bases at J, with 9 bases between the two ends. CDR3 sequence reads: CASSQGQGEETQYF. The DNA for the CDR3 is TGCGCCAGCAGCCAAGGCCAGGGTGAAGAGACCCAGTACTTC.

The chain carries TRBV3-1 (or the pseudogene TRBV3-2) and TRBJ2-3, with 8 positions matching TRBD2. The CDR3 sequence is 18 residues long. V trimming: 0 bases; J trimming: 1 base; junction bases outside the gene matches: 9. Germline loops: CDR1 LGHDT, CDR2 YNNKEL (reference sequence). The CDR3 protein is CASSQEVGLREGTDTQYF. CDR3 nucleotides: TGTGCCAGCAGCCAAGAAGTGGGGTTGCGGGAGGGCACAGATACGCAGTATTTT.